The 15 T cell receptor beta chains listed next were all sequenced from one sample in a study of OX40 agonist ivuxolimab in advanced cancers. Some clones are missing from TCRdb's copy, which holds only in-frame ones; the method was immunoSEQ multiplex PCR. The profile shows 77,000 or so clones, about 92% of them singletons. Material: CD4+ or CD8+ T cells sorted from blood, obtained in a trial of the OX40 agonist ivuxolimab. These receptors originate from an adult with an advanced solid tumor such as melanoma, head and neck, liver or kidney cancer.

The chain is built from TRBV6-6 and TRBJ2-2, with 11 positions matching TRBD2. Germline assignment: CDR1 MNHNY and CDR2 SVGAGI (reference sequence). Losses at the gene ends were 4 bases for V and 14 bases for J; bases not matched to a gene: 6. This CDR3 is built from 13 residues. The CDR3 region has the DNA TGTGCCAGCAGTTCATTAGCGGGAGGGCGACTGTTTTTT. Translating gives CASSSLAGGRLFF.

This clone occurred once. This chain joins TRBV7-2 and TRBJ2-2, with unresolved D. Trimming left V 0 bases short and J 1 base short, with 12 bases between. The CDR3 is 17 residues long. CDR1 SGHTA and CDR2 FQGNSA come from the germline V gene. CDR3 in amino acids: CASSLAPYLVNTGELFF. The CDR3 DNA reads TGTGCCAGCAGCTTAGCACCCTACCTCGTGAACACCGGGGAGCTGTTTTTT.

V usage is TRBV19 and J usage is TRBJ1-5, with no clear D. The CDR3 length is 12 residues. V was trimmed by 8 bases and J by 3 bases, leaving 8 bases between them. The V gene's germline CDR1 is LNHDA and CDR2 SQIVND (reference sequence). The CDR3 DNA is TGTGCCAGTGGGCACCTCAATCAGCCCCAGCATTTT. As protein: CASGHLNQPQHF. The full variable domain, with the rest looked up from reference TRBV19 and TRBJ1-5, is DGGITQSPKYLFRKEGQNVTLSCEQNLNHDAMYWYRQDPGQGLRLIYYSQIVNDFQKGDIAEGYSVSREKKESFPLTVTSAQKNPTAFYLCASGHLNQPQHFGDGTRLSIL.

A word on this clone: Other DNA sequences in the same sample also yield this CDR3. The V gene is TRBV7-9, the J gene TRBJ2-7; D gene uncertain. The V end was cut by 1 base, the J end by 2 bases, with 9 bases between. The CDR3 contains 14 residues. Germline values: CDR1 SEHNR, CDR2 FQNEAQ (reference sequence). The CDR3 DNA reads TGTGCCAGCAGCTTAGGGACGGCAACCTACGAGCAGTACTTC. It specifies CASSLGTATYEQYF.

This clone was counted a single time. This sequence joins TRBV28 and TRBJ1-2, with no clear D. Germline loops: CDR1 MDHEN, CDR2 SYDVKM. The CDR3 has 14 residues. The germline V and J ends were trimmed by 2 bases and 1 base, with 8 bases remaining between them. This chain's CDR3 is CASSLGQFNYGYTF. CDR3 sequence (DNA): TGTGCCAGCAGTTTAGGCCAGTTTAACTATGGCTACACCTTC.

The chain combines TRBV6-5 with TRBJ2-3; 7 bases agree with TRBD2. The CDR3 is made up of 15 amino acids. V lost 5 bases, J lost 6 bases, and 11 bases stayed unmatched. CDR1 is MNHEY and CDR2 is SVGAGI in the germline V gene. DNA for the CDR3: TGTGCCAGCAGTCGGAGCGGGGCTGCTGCGGATACGCAGTATTTT. Translating gives CASSRSGAAADTQYF.

The rearrangement uses TRBV9 and TRBJ1-4; D possibly corresponds to TRBD1 (5 bases). V lost 4 bases and J 4 bases, leaving 8 bases between the germline ends. Germline lookup yields CDR1 SGDLS and CDR2 YYNGEE. The CDR3 totals 13 residues. In DNA, the CDR3 is TGTGCCAGCAGCCGGGGCCTTAATGAAAAACTGTTTTTT. This encodes CASSRGLNEKLFF.

The V gene is TRBV29-1, the J gene TRBJ2-5; D unclear. Germline values: CDR1 SQVTM, CDR2 ANQGSEA. The CDR3 length is 11 residues. Trimming took 5 bases from V and 9 from J, leaving 13 bases between them. The CDR3 bases are TGCAGCGTTTTAGCCCCTGCGGCCCAGTACTTC. As protein: CSVLAPAAQYF.

The V gene is TRBV18, the J gene TRBJ2-3; D gene uncertain. The germline V and J ends were trimmed by 0 bases and 10 bases, with 8 bases remaining between them. The CDR3 runs to 12 residues. Germline V gene data show CDR1 as KGHSH and CDR2 as LQKENI. CDR3 loop: CASSPPDRAQYF. In DNA form, the CDR3 reads TGTGCCAGCTCACCACCCGATCGGGCGCAGTATTTT.

The chain is built from TRBV28 and TRBJ1-2; 7 bases are shared with TRBD1. Germline CDR1 and CDR2: MDHEN and SYDVKM. This CDR3 spans 12 amino acids. The J segment lost 5 bases and the V segment lost 7 bases, leaving 4 bases of the junction unmatched. This CDR3 reads CASMAGGYGYTF. The CDR3 DNA sequence: TGTGCCAGCATGGCAGGGGGGTATGGCTACACCTTC.

This chain joins TRBV19 and TRBJ2-2; 12 nucleotides align to TRBD2. The V gene end was trimmed by 5 bases and the J gene end by 4 bases; junction bases not matched to a gene: 8. In germline, CDR1 is LNHDA, CDR2 SQIVND (reference sequence). This CDR3 has 17 residues. The CDR3 spells CASSLSRTSGTTGELFF. Here the CDR3 DNA reads TGTGCCAGTAGTTTATCCCGGACTAGCGGGACCACCGGGGAGCTGTTTTTT.

The chain uses TRBV28 and TRBJ1-6; tentatively, D is TRBD1 (5 bases). The CDR3 is 14 residues long. Germline V gives CDR1 MDHEN, CDR2 SYDVKM. The V and J ends lost 5 bases and 8 bases respectively, with 13 bases between them. The CDR3 DNA is TGTGCCAGCAGTCCCCAGGGTAAGGATTCACCCCTCCACTTT. This translates into CASSPQGKDSPLHF.

The rearrangement links TRBV28 to TRBJ1-5, with a possible D match to TRBD1 (6 bases). Germline CDR1 reads MDHEN; CDR2 reads SYDVKM. The CDR3 has 16 residues. CDR3 in DNA: TGTGCATCCTGGTCGGGGGGCTTGGATAGCAATCAGCCCCAGCATTTT. The encoded protein is CASWSGGLDSNQPQHF.

The chain combines TRBV5-1 with TRBJ2-3; 10 nucleotides line up with TRBD2. The length of the CDR3 is 15 residues. The germline gives CDR1 SGHRS, CDR2 YFSETQ. Trimming took 4 bases from V and 5 from J; bases not matched to a gene: 7. The CDR3 nucleotides read TGCGCCAGCAGCATTAGCGGGGGGTCAGAAGATACGCAGTATTTT. This translates into CASSISGGSEDTQYF.

The chain couples TRBV7-9 to TRBJ1-2; tentatively, D is TRBD1 (5 bases). CDR1 is SEHNR, CDR2 FQNEAQ, per germline (reference sequence). The CDR3 sequence is 14 residues long. The germline V and J ends were trimmed by 2 bases and 2 bases, with 9 bases remaining between them. The DNA for the CDR3 is TGTGCCAGCAGCTTACAGGGAACCAACTATGGCTACACCTTC. Amino acids: CASSLQGTNYGYTF.